This section outlines one T cell receptor (beta chain) sequence together with its context. These data are taken from a study of blood T cell repertoires in COVID-19. Whole-study context: COVID-19 samples from acute and convalescent phases originated in the United States, Italy and Spain.

Germline CDR1 is SGHRS and CDR2 is YFSETQ. V shed 0 bases, J shed 3 bases, and the junction held 7 bases outside the gene matches. CDR3 length: 17 residues. Clones were read by immunoSEQ multiplex PCR, and TCRdb kept only the in-frame ones, dropping some. There are about 260,000 clones in the sample; approximately 80% occur only once, and around 1.8% lies in the top ten. This receptor was obtained from a woman older than 75 with acute or convalescent COVID-19. The chain is built from TRBV5-1 and TRBJ2-7; 12 nucleotides line up with TRBD2. The sample comprised peripheral blood. The CDR3 bases are TGCGCCAGCAGCTTGGTTTCTAGCGGGAGGGCCCTCTACGAGCAGTACTTC. Its protein product is CASSLVSSGRALYEQYF.